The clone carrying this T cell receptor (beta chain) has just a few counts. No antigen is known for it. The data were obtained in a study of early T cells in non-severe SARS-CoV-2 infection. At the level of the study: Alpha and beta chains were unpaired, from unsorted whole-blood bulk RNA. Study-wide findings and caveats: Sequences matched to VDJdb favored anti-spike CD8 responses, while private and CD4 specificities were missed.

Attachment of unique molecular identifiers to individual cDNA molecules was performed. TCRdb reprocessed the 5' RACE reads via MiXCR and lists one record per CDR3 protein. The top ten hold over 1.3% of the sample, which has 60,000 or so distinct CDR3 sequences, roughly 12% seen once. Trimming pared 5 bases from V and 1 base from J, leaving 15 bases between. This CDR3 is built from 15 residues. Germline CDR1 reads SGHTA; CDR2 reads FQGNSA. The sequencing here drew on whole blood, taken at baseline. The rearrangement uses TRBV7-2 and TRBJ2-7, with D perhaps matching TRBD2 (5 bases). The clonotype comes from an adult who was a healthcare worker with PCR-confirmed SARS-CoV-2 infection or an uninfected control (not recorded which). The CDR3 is CASSLQLGRSYEQYF. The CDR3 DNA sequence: TGTGCCAGCAGCCTCCAACTAGGACGTTCCTACGAGCAGTACTTC.